Presented here are 27 T cell receptor beta chains from one specimen sequenced in a study of T-cell memory formation after mild COVID-19. A single record per CDR3 protein comes from TCRdb applying MiXCR to the 5' RACE reads. The sample consists of some 130,000 distinct CDR3 sequences, roughly 6% of them appearing once. The sample was PBMCs or a T cell subset sorted from them (not recorded which). These receptors originate from an adult woman who had mild COVID-19 (a few samples of this study predate the infection). Cell type and time point are not known.

This clonotype was seen at least ten times. The J gene is TRBJ2-5, the V gene TRBV7-3, with D possibly being TRBD1 or TRBD2 (6 bases each). Trimming pared 2 bases from V and 5 bases from J, leaving 18 bases between. CDR3 length equals 16 residues. The germline CDR1 and CDR2 sequences are SGHTA and FQGTGA. In DNA, the CDR3 is TGTGCCAGCAGCTTACGGGGGCGGGTATCGGCGGAGACCCAGTACTTC. It specifies CASSLRGRVSAETQYF. Based on the CDR3 plus reference TRBV7-3 and TRBJ2-5, the full variable domain is GAGVSQTPSNKVTEKGKYVELRCDPISGHTALYWYRQSLGQGPEFLIYFQGTGAADDSGLPNDRFFAVRPEGSVSTLKIQRTERGDSAVYLCASSLRGRVSAETQYFGPGTRLLVL.

This clonotype was observed a handful of times. This chain connects TRBV2 to TRBJ2-1; possibly TRBD1 or TRBD2 for D (5 bases each). The ends were cut back, 7 bases at V and 7 bases at J, with 11 bases in the middle. The CDR3 is 12 amino acids. The germline V gene encodes CDR1 SNHLY and CDR2 FYNNEI. In nucleotides, the CDR3 is TGTGCCAGCACAGGGTGGGAGAATGAGCAGTTCTTC. Protein product: CASTGWENEQFF.

This clonotype was counted only a few times. V and J are TRBV11-2 and TRBJ2-2; D is unresolved. The CDR3 is 16 amino acids. Trimming pared 1 base from V and 0 bases from J, leaving 9 bases between. Germline V lookup: CDR1 SGHAT, CDR2 FQNNGV. CDR3 region: CASSLGGSTNTGELFF. The DNA of the CDR3 is TGTGCCAGCAGCTTAGGAGGTAGCACGAACACCGGGGAGCTGTTTTTT.

This clonotype was observed a few times. This rearrangement joins TRBV28 to TRBJ2-7; 8 positions agree with TRBD1. Germline loops: CDR1 MDHEN, CDR2 SYDVKM. The ends lost 8 bases at V and 1 base at J; junction bases unmatched: 19. The CDR3 runs 18 residues. The CDR3: CASHKPAETGARSYEQYF. The CDR3 coding sequence is TGTGCCAGCCATAAACCGGCGGAGACAGGGGCGAGGTCCTACGAGCAGTACTTC. The complete variable domain, with remaining parts taken from reference TRBV28 and TRBJ2-7, reads DVKVTQSSRYLVKRTGEKVFLECVQDMDHENMFWYRQDPGLGLRLIYFSYDVKMKEKGDIPEGYSVSREKKERFSLILESASTNQTSMYLCASHKPAETGARSYEQYFGPGTRLTVT.

This clonotype was detected a few times. This chain joins TRBV6-5 and TRBJ2-2; tentative D call: TRBD2 (5 bases). The CDR3 is made up of 16 amino acids. Germline lookup yields CDR1 MNHEY and CDR2 SVGAGI. The V end lost 2 bases, the J end lost 0 bases, and 10 bases lay between the germline ends. This CDR3 reads CASSYEGSTNTGELFF. The CDR3 DNA follows: TGTGCCAGCAGTTACGAAGGGAGTACGAACACCGGGGAGCTGTTTTTT.

This clonotype was detected only a few times. V gene TRBV9 combines with J gene TRBJ1-2; tentatively, D is TRBD1 (5 bases). This CDR3 is built from 14 residues. The germline V and J ends were trimmed by 6 bases and 2 bases, with 14 bases remaining between them. The germline V gene encodes CDR1 SGDLS and CDR2 YYNGEE. This CDR3 reads CASTPLGTNYGYTF. CDR3 nucleotide sequence: TGTGCCAGCACCCCTCTAGGGACGAACTATGGCTACACCTTC.

This clonotype came up many times. The J gene is TRBJ2-5, the V gene TRBV7-7, with D perhaps matching TRBD1 (7 bases). CDR1 and CDR2 from the germline V gene are SSHAT and FNYEAQ (reference sequence). CDR3 size: 13 residues. CDR3 residues: CASGGGYQETQYF. In DNA form, the CDR3 reads TGTGCTAGCGGAGGGGGCTACCAAGAGACCCAGTACTTC.

V usage is TRBV20-1 and J usage is TRBJ2-3; 8 positions agree with TRBD2. Germline values: CDR1 DFQATT, CDR2 SNEGSKA (reference sequence). The CDR3 loop spans 13 amino acids. Germline trimming cut 7 bases from V and 2 bases from J; bases unmatched to any gene: 5. This CDR3 reads CSGAAGVTDTQYF. The CDR3 DNA reads as TGCAGTGGAGCAGCGGGGGTCACAGATACGCAGTATTTT.

The genes are TRBV20-1 and TRBJ2-1, with 8 bases identical to TRBD2. CDR3 length equals 14 residues. The germline V gene encodes CDR1 DFQATT and CDR2 SNEGSKA (reference sequence). The trim removed 6 bases at V and 5 bases at J, leaving 9 bases unmatched. CDR3 sequence: CSARGQRGNNEQFF. Here the CDR3 DNA reads TGCAGTGCCAGGGGCCAGCGGGGGAACAATGAGCAGTTCTTC.

V gene TRBV7-2 combines with J gene TRBJ2-4, with D uncertain. There are 14 residues in the CDR3. V was pared by 0 bases and J by 5 bases, with 8 bases between. Germline CDR1 reads SGHTA; CDR2 reads FQGNSA. DNA of the CDR3: TGTGCCAGCAGCTTAGCGGGAAGAGAAAACATTCAGTACTTC. Translating it yields CASSLAGRENIQYF.

V and J are TRBV6-5 and TRBJ1-5; 7 bases match TRBD1. CDR3 length equals 13 residues. Germline V CDR1 and CDR2: MNHEY, SVGAGI. V was pared by 6 bases and J by 6 bases, with 5 bases of the junction left unmatched. The CDR3 sequence is CASSRTGVQPQHF. The CDR3 coding sequence is TGTGCCAGCAGCCGTACAGGGGTTCAGCCCCAGCATTTT.

This clonotype showed up just a few times. This chain joins TRBV30 and TRBJ2-6; D remains unclear. The V gene lost 3 bases and the J gene lost 4 bases, with 4 bases spanning the gap. There are 12 residues in the CDR3. Per germline, CDR1 GTSNPN and CDR2 SVGIG (reference sequence). The CDR3 loop is CAWSPGANVLTF. CDR3 coding DNA: TGTGCCTGGAGCCCAGGGGCCAACGTCCTGACTTTC.

This chain connects TRBV6-2 or TRBV6-3 to TRBJ2-1; D is ambiguous. The CDR3 runs to 12 residues. CDR1 is MNHEY and CDR2 is SVGEGT in the germline V gene. V lost 3 bases and J lost 4, with 4 bases in between. The CDR3 protein is CASSYSYNEQFF. CDR3 sequence (DNA): TGTGCCAGCAGTTATTCATACAATGAGCAGTTCTTC.

A few counts support this clonotype. The chain employs TRBV19 and TRBJ2-2; 9 bases line up with TRBD2. Unmatched junction bases numbered 23, after V lost 7 bases and J lost 8 bases. Germline CDR1 LNHDA, CDR2 SQIVND (reference sequence). The CDR3 is 19 amino acids. CDR3: CASTPRVSGTSIKSGELFF. The CDR3 nucleotides read TGTGCCAGTACCCCGAGGGTGTCCGGGACTAGCATCAAGTCGGGGGAGCTGTTTTTT.

This clonotype was seen only a few times. This sequence joins TRBV6-1 and TRBJ2-1; 7 bases line up with TRBD2. After removal of 6 bases from V and 7 bases from J, the junction contained 12 bases not matched to a gene. CDR3 size: 15 residues. Looked up from germline, CDR1 is MNHNS and CDR2 is SASEGT. The CDR3 sequence is CASRRLAMGGNEQFF. The DNA of the CDR3 is TGTGCCAGCAGACGACTAGCAATGGGAGGGAATGAGCAGTTCTTC.

This clonotype has only a few counts. A read error may produce the germline difference seen at one junction end. The chain carries TRBV6-2 or TRBV6-3 and TRBJ2-7, with D unclear. The CDR3 spans 11 residues. CDR1 and CDR2 (germline): MNHEY, SVGEGT. The CDR3 loop reads CASSYSHEQYF. The CDR3 nucleotides are TGTGCCAGCAGTTACTCCCACGAGCAGTACTTC.

The chain employs TRBV7-2 and TRBJ2-7, with TRBD1 matching over 9 bases. Germline V CDR1 and CDR2: SGHTA, FQGNSA. The CDR3 totals 16 residues. Trimming cost V 2 bases and J 4 bases; bases outside gene matches: 9. The CDR3 DNA reads as TGTGCCAGCAGCTTACAGCTGGGACAGGGTAAATACGAGCAGTACTTC. It codes for CASSLQLGQGKYEQYF. The whole variable domain, remainder taken from reference TRBV7-2 and TRBJ2-7, is GAGVSQSPSNKVTEKGKDVELRCDPISGHTALYWYRQSLGQGLEFLIYFQGNSAPDKSGLPSDRFSAERTGGSVSTLTIQRTQQEDSAVYLCASSLQLGQGKYEQYFGPGTRLTVT.

J is TRBJ1-1 and V is TRBV5-1; the D is unclear. The germline V gene encodes CDR1 SGHRS and CDR2 YFSETQ. V lost 0 bases, J lost 2 bases, and 5 bases lay in between. This CDR3 has 13 residues. This chain's CDR3 is CASSLVLNTEAFF. CDR3 coding DNA: TGCGCCAGCAGCTTGGTATTAAACACTGAAGCTTTCTTT.

This clonotype was seen a handful of times. This sequence joins TRBV7-9 and TRBJ2-3, with 10 nucleotides matching TRBD2. This CDR3 spans 17 amino acids. Germline lookup yields CDR1 SEHNR and CDR2 FQNEAQ (reference sequence). V lost 5 bases to trimming and J lost 0 bases; unmatched junction nucleotides: 8. CDR3 in amino acids: CASSLKSSGGSTDTQYF. Here the CDR3 DNA reads TGTGCCAGCAGCCTAAAGTCTAGCGGGGGAAGCACAGATACGCAGTATTTT. Full variable domain (missing parts from reference TRBV7-9 and TRBJ2-3): DTGVSQNPRHKITKRGQNVTFRCDPISEHNRLYWYRQTLGQGPEFLTYFQNEAQLEKSRLLSDRFSAERPKGSFSTLEIQRTEQGDSAMYLCASSLKSSGGSTDTQYFGPGTRLTVL.

This clonotype has a count of ten or more. The rearrangement joins TRBV4-2 to TRBJ1-2; the D is unclear. This CDR3 is 15 amino acids long. V lost 0 bases and J lost 4, with 12 bases in between. Germline assignment: CDR1 LGHNA and CDR2 YNFKEQ. The CDR3 reads CASSQEVQGSYGYTF. In nucleotides, the CDR3 is TGTGCCAGCAGCCAAGAGGTACAAGGCTCCTATGGCTACACCTTC.

This clonotype was seen ten or more times. The genes are TRBV10-3 and TRBJ2-7, with D perhaps TRBD2 (5 bases). Trimming removed 3 bases at V and 0 bases at J, with 12 bases between. Germline lookup yields CDR1 ENHRY and CDR2 SYGVKD. The CDR3 has 15 amino acids. This chain's CDR3 is CAISDPGRNSYEQYF. The CDR3 DNA sequence: TGTGCCATCAGTGACCCGGGAAGAAACTCCTACGAGCAGTACTTC.

In its sample, this clonotype was seen a few times. J is TRBJ1-1 and V is TRBV20-1, with D hard to call. Germline-derived CDR1 and CDR2 are DFQATT and SNEGSKA (reference sequence). The CDR3 sequence is 12 residues long. Trimming stripped 3 bases from V and 0 bases from J, with 5 bases between. The CDR3 region is CSARDLNTEAFF. CDR3 coding DNA: TGCAGTGCTAGGGACCTGAACACTGAAGCTTTCTTT.

This clonotype was seen only a few times. J is TRBJ2-7 and V is TRBV24-1, with TRBD2 matching over 7 bases. V gave up 4 bases and J gave up 0 bases; unmatched junction bases: 8. The CDR3 has 16 residues. Germline CDR1 is KGHDR and CDR2 is SFDVKD. CDR3 in DNA: TGTGCCACCAGTGACCCCGGGAGGAGCAGCTCCTACGAGCAGTACTTC. Protein product: CATSDPGRSSSYEQYF.

V and J are TRBV30 and TRBJ1-2, with D possibly being TRBD1 (5 bases). The CDR3 length is 13 residues. The germline V gene encodes CDR1 GTSNPN and CDR2 SVGIG (reference sequence). Trimming stripped 3 bases from V and 3 bases from J, with 11 bases between. The CDR3 spells CAWSADRYYGYTF. The CDR3 DNA is TGTGCCTGGAGCGCCGACAGATACTATGGCTACACCTTC. Based on the CDR3 plus reference TRBV30 and TRBJ1-2, the full variable domain is SQTIHQWPATLVQPVGSPLSLECTVEGTSNPNLYWYRQAAGRGLQLLFYSVGIGQISSEVPQNLSASRPQDRQFILSSKKLLLSDSGFYLCAWSADRYYGYTFGSGTRLTVV.

This clonotype turned up a few times. The rearrangement uses TRBV29-1 and TRBJ2-4, with 7 bases lining up with TRBD2. V lost 8 bases to trimming and J lost 1 base; unmatched junction nucleotides: 14. Germline loops: CDR1 SQVTM, CDR2 ANQGSEA. The CDR3 consists of 16 residues. CDR3 nucleotides: TGCAGCCCGGGGACTATGAGAGGTCCGGCCAAAAACATTCAGTACTTC. This encodes CSPGTMRGPAKNIQYF.

This clonotype was seen a few times. This chain links TRBV7-9 with TRBJ2-3; the D is unclear. V was clipped by 5 bases and J by 2 bases, with 11 bases between them. Germline V gives CDR1 SEHNR, CDR2 FQNEAQ (reference sequence). The CDR3 is made up of 14 amino acids. CDR3 amino acids: CASSRDGPTDTQYF. The CDR3 DNA follows: TGTGCCAGCAGCCGCGACGGTCCCACAGATACGCAGTATTTT.

CDR3 sequence reads: CSVQNGQGVTEAFF. The DNA of the CDR3 is TGCAGCGTTCAAAACGGACAGGGAGTGACTGAAGCTTTCTTT. V gene TRBV29-1 combines with J gene TRBJ1-1; 8 bases line up with TRBD1. CDR1 is SQVTM, CDR2 ANQGSEA, per germline. This CDR3 contains 14 residues. V was clipped by 5 bases and J by 5 bases; unmatched bases: 10. The full variable domain, in which reference TRBV29-1 and TRBJ1-1 provide the parts outside the CDR3, is SAVISQKPSRDICQRGTSLTIQCQVDSQVTMMFWYRQQPGQSLTLIATANQGSEATYESGFVIDKFPISRPNLTFSTLTVSNMSPEDSSIYLCSVQNGQGVTEAFFGQGTRLTVV.